This TCR beta chain was documented in a study of beta chain features in type 1 diabetes. Across the whole study: Cell yields, age and gender were similar between patients and healthy donors. Study-wide points: The study found that naive, central memory and Treg TCRB repertoires appeared more similar in patients than in healthy donors. The analysis here could not establish whether HLA type shapes TCRB rearrangement.

Sorting that relied on CD45RO/CCR7/CD25/CD127/CD95/CD27 yielded CD4+ naive, central memory, regulatory and stem cell-like memory cells. Comments on this clone: Its antigen is not known.

Reverse transcribing all isolated RNA meant expressed TCRB transcripts were sequenced. Libraries were prepared by immunoSEQ multiplex PCR; TCRdb keeps only in-frame clonotypes and omits some of them. The table shows about 900,000 clones, with roughly 15% occurring only once. The CDR3 has 17 amino acids. V gave up 4 bases and J gave up 0 bases, with 13 bases separating them. The V gene's germline CDR1 is MDHEN and CDR2 SYDVKM. The chain employs TRBV28 and TRBJ2-6, with D unclear. What was sequenced was naive CD4+ T cells from blood. The source is a woman between 18 and 29 years old in good health. DNA for the CDR3: TGTGCCAGCAGTTCCCAACGGGCAGGCTCTGGGGCCAACGTCCTGACTTTC. As protein: CASSSQRAGSGANVLTF.